The 6 T cell receptor beta chains below all came from one sample that was sequenced in a study of T cells after yellow fever vaccination. From the 5' RACE reads, TCRdb called clonotypes with MiXCR, one entry per CDR3 protein. The sample includes around 320,000 distinct CDR3 sequences, 9.5% to 12% seen only once; the top ten take approximately 3.3%. This specimen consisted of CD4+ T cells sorted from PBMCs, obtained 45 days after the yellow fever booster vaccination. Receptors were obtained from a man younger than 35 who received the YFV17D yellow fever vaccine.

The rearrangement uses TRBV7-2 and TRBJ2-3, with D possibly TRBD2 on 5 matching bases. The germline V gene has CDR1 SGHTA and CDR2 FQGNSA. CDR3 length: 15 amino acids. V was trimmed by 1 base and J by 2 bases, leaving 10 bases between them. DNA of the CDR3: TGTGCCAGCAGCTTAGACGGGGTTAACACAGATACGCAGTATTTT. Translation: CASSLDGVNTDTQYF.

This clonotype was observed a few times. V gene TRBV7-2 combines with J gene TRBJ2-3; no definite D call. V lost 4 bases to trimming and J lost 0 bases, with 11 bases between them. Germline lookup yields CDR1 SGHTA and CDR2 FQGNSA. The CDR3 is made up of 15 amino acids. The CDR3 here is CASSSDGFSTDTQYF. The CDR3 DNA sequence: TGTGCCAGCAGCTCAGACGGGTTCAGCACAGATACGCAGTATTTT.

This clonotype was detected a few times. The chain has TRBV5-1 and TRBJ2-5; D may be TRBD1 or TRBD2 (7 bases each). CDR3 length equals 16 residues. Trimming stripped 4 bases from V and 3 bases from J, with 19 bases between. The germline gives CDR1 SGHRS, CDR2 YFSETQ. In DNA, the CDR3 is TGCGCCAGCAGCCAGGGGGGGCTGCGGACCAAAGAGACCCAGTACTTC. Translated, it gives CASSQGGLRTKETQYF.

This rearrangement joins TRBV9 to TRBJ1-1; 10 bases agree with TRBD1. Germline values: CDR1 SGDLS, CDR2 YYNGEE. V trimming: 2 bases; J trimming: 6 bases; junction bases outside the gene matches: 4. The CDR3 contains 14 residues. CDR3 DNA: TGTGCCAGCAGCGTTCTAGGACAGGGGGCTGAAGCTTTCTTT. The encoded protein is CASSVLGQGAEAFF.

The chain combines TRBV7-9 with TRBJ1-6; the D gene is possibly TRBD1 (5 bases). The CDR3 has 15 amino acids. The germline gives CDR1 SEHNR, CDR2 FQNEAQ (reference sequence). With 0 bases removed from V and 9 bases from J, the gap between germline ends came to 12 bases. CDR3 amino acids: CASSLAGTGGSPLHF. CDR3 sequence (DNA): TGTGCCAGCAGCTTAGCCGGGACGGGTGGTTCACCCCTCCACTTT.

Turning to this clonotype: The junction shows a germline mismatch at one end, possibly a read error. This chain uses TRBV30 with TRBJ1-2; unclear D gene. CDR3 length: 14 residues. Germline loops: CDR1 GTSNPN, CDR2 SVGIG (reference sequence). In DNA, the CDR3 is TGTGCCTGGATGCTTGTGTCTTCTAATTATGGCTACACCTTC. Its protein is CAWMLVSSNYGYTF.